The 32 T cell receptor beta chains below were found in one sample sequenced in a study of cytomegalovirus exposure and HLA in healthy donors. 60 Vbeta and 13 Jbeta primers were used in PCR. Sequencing used immunoSEQ multiplex PCR; TCRdb keeps in-frame clones, though not all of them. In the table there are about 190,000 clones, approximately 85% of which are singletons. Material: PBMCs. All receptors derive from a man aged 18 to 30 in good health and CMV-seronegative.

The V and J genes are TRBV19 and TRBJ2-5; D is uncertain. The J call may be mistaken, given a closer DNA end match to TRBJ2-7. CDR1 is LNHDA and CDR2 is SQIVND in the germline V gene (reference sequence). CDR3 size: 13 residues. The CDR3 sequence is CASSTRDAYEQYF. CDR3 DNA: TGTGCCAGTAGTACAAGAGATGCGTACGAGCAGTACTTC.

V is TRBV5-6 and J is TRBJ1-2, with D perhaps matching TRBD1 (5 bases). CDR3 length: 19 residues. Germline assignment: CDR1 SGHDT and CDR2 YYEEEE. The V gene lost 0 bases and the J gene lost 0 bases, with 21 bases spanning the gap. The DNA of the CDR3 is TGTGCCAGCAGCTTGGGGCGGCCAGGGTTAAGGGTAGCTAACTATGGCTACACCTTC. It yields the protein CASSLGRPGLRVANYGYTF.

The V and J genes are TRBV2 and TRBJ2-7; 10 nucleotides match TRBD1. Germline V CDR1 and CDR2: SNHLY, FYNNEI. V lost 5 bases and J lost 0; bases outside the gene matches: 25. This CDR3 spans 22 amino acids. CDR3 sequence: CASSTPGTGVKSWGRSSYEQYF. The CDR3 DNA reads TGTGCCAGCAGTACCCCCGGGACAGGGGTCAAGTCATGGGGGCGGAGCTCCTACGAGCAGTACTTC.

This rearrangement joins TRBV21-1 to TRBJ1-1. TRBV21-1 corresponds to a pseudogene. CDR3 length equals 9 residues. The CDR3 coding sequence is TGTGCCAGCACCCCGGAAGCTTTCTTT. Translated, it gives CASTPEAFF.

This clone came up a few times. J is TRBJ2-3 and V is TRBV7-2; D remains ambiguous. CDR1 is SGHTA and CDR2 is FQGNSA in the germline V gene. V lost 0 bases and J lost 10, with 14 bases in between. The CDR3 totals 14 residues. CDR3 coding DNA: TGTGCCAGCAGCTTAGCTGCCGCATCTAGAGCGCAGTATTTT. Protein: CASSLAAASRAQYF.

This clone was observed a single time. The J gene is TRBJ2-1, the V gene TRBV5-1; TRBD2 aligns across 10 bases. With V trimmed by 1 base and J by 5 bases, 6 bases remained unmatched. Germline loops: CDR1 SGHRS, CDR2 YFSETQ. This CDR3 has 16 amino acids. In nucleotides, the CDR3 is TGCGCCAGCAGCTTGAGGCTAGCGGGGGTTAACAATGAGCAGTTCTTC. This codes for CASSLRLAGVNNEQFF.

The gene calls are TRBV6-4 and TRBJ2-1, with 8 bases matching TRBD2. The length of the CDR3 is 15 residues. Germline CDR1 and CDR2: MRHNA and SNTAGT. J was trimmed by 0 bases and V by 5 bases; bases with no gene match: 3. CDR3 in DNA: TGTGCCAGCAGTTTAACTAGCGGCTCCTACAATGAGCAGTTCTTC. The encoded protein is CASSLTSGSYNEQFF.

This clone was detected only a few times. The chain couples TRBV6-5 to TRBJ2-7, with a weak D call TRBD2 (5 bases). V lost 7 bases and J 2 bases, leaving 12 bases between the germline ends. Germline V gives CDR1 MNHEY, CDR2 SVGAGI. CDR3 size: 13 residues. The CDR3 DNA reads as TGTGCCAGCACCCCACCGGGAACCTACGAGCAGTACTTC. Protein sequence: CASTPPGTYEQYF.

V and J are TRBV7-3 and TRBJ2-7, with TRBD1 identical over 9 bases. The CDR3 spans 15 residues. Germline V lookup: CDR1 SGHTA, CDR2 FQGTGA. The J segment lost 1 base and the V segment lost 4 bases, leaving 5 bases of the junction unmatched. CDR3 amino acids: CASSSGQGRSYEQYF. The CDR3 region has the DNA TGTGCCAGCAGCTCCGGACAGGGGAGGTCCTACGAGCAGTACTTC.

V is TRBV6-5 and J is TRBJ2-2; TRBD2 might be the D (5 bases). Trimming pared 5 bases from V and 2 bases from J, leaving 9 bases between. The germline gives CDR1 MNHEY, CDR2 SVGAGI. There are 14 residues in the CDR3. DNA for the CDR3: TGTGCCAGCAGTAGACTACCCAACACCGGGGAGCTGTTTTTT. The encoded protein is CASSRLPNTGELFF.

V and J are TRBV28 and TRBJ1-3; D unclear. Germline V gene lookup returns CDR1 MDHEN and CDR2 SYDVKM. V lost 4 bases, J lost 0 bases, and 13 bases lay in between. The length of the CDR3 is 16 residues. The chain's CDR3 is CASSSLVVLSGNTIYF. The DNA for the CDR3 is TGTGCCAGCAGTTCCCTAGTGGTCCTCTCTGGAAACACCATATATTTT.

The chain links TRBV4-1 to TRBJ1-2; tentative D call: TRBD1 (6 bases). Germline CDR1 reads MGHRA; CDR2 reads YSYEKL. The V gene lost 2 bases and the J gene lost 7 bases, with 14 bases spanning the gap. The CDR3 has 14 amino acids. CDR3 amino acids: CASSQITGPGGYTF. In nucleotides, the CDR3 is TGCGCCAGCAGCCAAATTACAGGGCCGGGTGGCTACACCTTC.

The chain links TRBV7-8 to TRBJ1-4; perhaps TRBD1 as D (6 bases). The CDR3 runs 16 residues. The V end was cut by 4 bases, the J end by 14 bases, with 26 bases between. Looked up from germline, CDR1 is SGHVS and CDR2 is FQNEAQ. DNA for the CDR3: TGTGCCAGCAGCTCCGCCCGGGAGGGGGGGCCCGGGGGGCTGTTTTTT. Protein product: CASSSAREGGPGGLFF.

The rearrangement links TRBV18 to TRBJ2-7, with D tentatively TRBD1 (6 bases). CDR1 is KGHSH, CDR2 LQKENI, per germline. Between the trimmed V and J ends, which lost 3 bases and 3 bases, there was a span of 15 bases. This CDR3 contains 15 residues. CDR3 region: CASSPPTGFNYEQYF. The CDR3 region has the DNA TGTGCCAGCTCACCGCCGACAGGTTTTAACTACGAGCAGTACTTC. The full variable domain, completed using reference TRBV18 and TRBJ2-7, is NAGVMQNPRHLVRRRGQEARLRCSPMKGHSHVYWYRQLPEEGLKFMVYLQKENIIDESGMPKERFSAEFPKEGPSILRIQQVVRGDSAAYFCASSPPTGFNYEQYFGPGTRLTVT.

This chain links TRBV5-1 with TRBJ1-1, with a possible D match to TRBD1 (5 bases). The CDR3 has 14 amino acids. Germline V lookup: CDR1 SGHRS, CDR2 YFSETQ. Trimming shortened V by 0 bases and J by 1 base, and 7 bases separated the two germline ends. The CDR3 here is CASSLAGGNTEAFF. The CDR3 nucleotides read TGCGCCAGCAGCTTGGCCGGGGGGAACACTGAAGCTTTCTTT.

The chain employs TRBV27 and TRBJ1-5, with TRBD1 matching 8 bases. The CDR3 loop spans 16 amino acids. V was pared by 6 bases and J by 5 bases, with 12 bases of the junction left unmatched. Germline CDR1 MNHEY, CDR2 SMNVEV (reference sequence). CDR3 region: CASSRLGDRQDQPQHF. The CDR3 region has the DNA TGTGCCAGCAGCCGGCTCGGGGACAGGCAAGATCAGCCCCAGCATTTT.

This chain connects TRBV9 to TRBJ2-7, with 9 nucleotides matching TRBD1. Germline V gene lookup returns CDR1 SGDLS and CDR2 YYNGEE. The CDR3 is 14 residues long. Trimming took 4 bases from V and 4 from J; bases not matched to a gene: 6. CDR3 nucleotides: TGTGCCAGCAGCACCCGGGACAGGGATTACGAGCAGTACTTC. The encoded protein is CASSTRDRDYEQYF. The complete variable domain, with remaining parts taken from reference TRBV9 and TRBJ2-7, reads DSGVTQTPKHLITATGQRVTLRCSPRSGDLSVYWYQQSLDQGLQFLIQYYNGEERAKGNILERFSAQQFPDLHSELNLSSLELGDSALYFCASSTRDRDYEQYFGPGTRLTVT.

Only a few counts were recorded for this clone. V and J are TRBV5-6 and TRBJ2-3; unclear D gene. From germline, CDR1 is SGHDT and CDR2 YYEEEE. V lost 3 bases to trimming and J lost 0 bases, with 14 bases between them. CDR3 length equals 16 residues. CDR3 amino acids: CASSSPKAPSTDTQYF. CDR3 bases: TGTGCCAGCAGCTCCCCGAAAGCACCTAGCACAGATACGCAGTATTTT.

In its sample, this clone was seen once. The V gene is TRBV11-2, the J gene TRBJ1-2; D perhaps matches TRBD1 (6 bases). Trimming shortened V by 9 bases and J by 4 bases, and 15 bases separated the two germline ends. The CDR3 contains 13 residues. Per the germline V gene, CDR1 is SGHAT and CDR2 is FQNNGV. CDR3 sequence (DNA): TGTGCCAGAGAGGGACACAGACTCTATGGCTACACCTTC. It translates to CAREGHRLYGYTF.

The chain uses TRBV30 and TRBJ1-5; tentative D call: TRBD1 (6 bases). CDR3 length: 13 amino acids. With 4 bases removed from V and 0 bases from J, the gap between germline ends came to 7 bases. Germline CDR1 GTSNPN, CDR2 SVGIG (reference sequence). CDR3 nucleotide sequence: TGTGCCTGGACAGGGGCTAGCAATCAGCCCCAGCATTTT. It translates to CAWTGASNQPQHF.

V gene TRBV21-1 combines with J gene TRBJ1-2; no DNA check was done on the table's D call, TRBD1. TRBV21-1 is annotated as a pseudogene. The CDR3 runs to 18 residues. The CDR3 region has the DNA TGTGCCAGCAGCAAAGGGAAAGACGGGACAGGGGATAACTATGGCTACACCTTC. It specifies CASSKGKDGTGDNYGYTF.

The chain has TRBV5-1 and TRBJ2-7; 12 bases align to TRBD1. With 4 bases clipped from V and 4 bases from J, the junction kept 3 bases outside the gene matches. This CDR3 spans 14 amino acids. CDR1 is SGHRS and CDR2 is YFSETQ in the germline V gene. CDR3 DNA sequence: TGCGCCAGCAGCCCGGGACAGGGGGCATACGAGCAGTACTTC. Its translation: CASSPGQGAYEQYF. The full variable domain, with the rest looked up from reference TRBV5-1 and TRBJ2-7, is KAGVTQTPRYLIKTRGQQVTLSCSPISGHRSVSWYQQTPGQGLQFLFEYFSETQRNKGNFPGRFSGRQFSNSRSEMNVSTLELGDSALYLCASSPGQGAYEQYFGPGTRLTVT.

The J gene is TRBJ2-3, the V gene TRBV4-3; the match to TRBD2 covers 7 bases. The junction had 13 bases not matched to a gene; V was cut back by 0 bases and J by 10 bases. From germline, CDR1 is LGHNA and CDR2 YSLEER. This CDR3 comprises 16 residues. The CDR3 is CASSQDWGTKVYAQYF. Written as DNA, the CDR3 is TGCGCCAGCAGCCAAGATTGGGGGACTAAAGTCTATGCGCAGTATTTT.

The V and J genes are TRBV27 and TRBJ2-3; 9 nucleotides line up with TRBD2. The CDR3 contains 16 residues. V was pared by 5 bases and J by 1 base, with 7 bases of the junction left unmatched. Germline V gene sequence: CDR1 MNHEY, CDR2 SMNVEV (reference sequence). CDR3 amino acids: CASSPIAGVGTDTQYF. In nucleotides, the CDR3 is TGTGCCAGCAGTCCAATAGCGGGAGTGGGCACAGATACGCAGTATTTT.

The chain carries TRBV10-2 and TRBJ2-5; tentative D call: TRBD1 (6 bases). The J call is in doubt because the DNA end fits TRBJ2-7 better. Germline-derived CDR1 and CDR2 are WSHSY and SAAADI. The CDR3 is 15 amino acids. CDR3 coding DNA: TGCGCCAGCAGTGAGTCCGTGGTTGGGACAAACGAGCAGTACTTC. Its protein is CASSESVVGTNEQYF.

This clone turned up a few times. The chain links TRBV30 to TRBJ2-3; 10 bases match TRBD2. V lost 0 bases and J lost 5; bases outside the gene matches: 5. The CDR3 has 15 amino acids. The germline V gene has CDR1 GTSNPN and CDR2 SVGIG (reference sequence). This CDR3 reads CAWSVSSGSLDTQYF. The CDR3 DNA reads as TGTGCCTGGAGTGTATCTAGCGGGAGTTTAGATACGCAGTATTTT.

This clone was found a few times. The chain has TRBV6-7 and TRBJ1-2, with D hard to call. TRBV6-7 is an ORF; its function is uncertain. The CDR3 consists of 13 residues. Trimming stripped 3 bases from V and 8 bases from J, with 13 bases between. The CDR3 reads CASSYWGDGGYTF. CDR3 DNA sequence: TGTGCCAGCAGTTATTGGGGAGATGGGGGCTACACCTTC.

The gene calls are TRBV27 and TRBJ2-1; 13 bases map to TRBD2. The ends lost 4 bases at V and 8 bases at J; junction bases unmatched: 14. CDR1 MNHEY and CDR2 SMNVEV come from the germline V gene (reference sequence). The CDR3 runs to 18 residues. The CDR3 protein is CASSWWGEGLAGFHEQFF. DNA for the CDR3: TGTGCCAGCAGTTGGTGGGGGGAGGGACTAGCGGGGTTCCATGAGCAGTTCTTC.

The chain couples TRBV5-1 to TRBJ2-1; D remains unclear. The CDR3 is 13 residues long. Per the germline V gene, CDR1 is SGHRS and CDR2 is YFSETQ. V lost 2 bases and J 6 bases, leaving 9 bases between the germline ends. DNA of the CDR3: TGCGCCAGCAGCTTCAGGCTGCCCAATGAGCAGTTCTTC. This translates into CASSFRLPNEQFF.

Here the CDR3 reads CASSKAIQGEFNYGYTF. The CDR3 DNA reads TGTGCCAGCAGCAAAGCAATCCAAGGGGAATTTAACTATGGCTACACCTTC. V and J are TRBV21-1 and TRBJ1-2; the table names TRBD1, a call not compared with the DNA. TRBV21-1 is noted as a pseudogene. This CDR3 contains 17 residues.

The rearrangement links TRBV6-1 to TRBJ2-3; TRBD2 aligns across 10 bases. The ends lost 6 bases at V and 1 base at J; junction bases unmatched: 4. This CDR3 has 15 residues. Germline values: CDR1 MNHNS, CDR2 SASEGT. The CDR3 protein is CASRGTSVGTDTQYF. The CDR3 DNA sequence: TGTGCCAGCAGAGGGACTAGCGTAGGCACAGATACGCAGTATTTT.

The sample holds a few counts of this clone. The V call is TRBV15, the J call TRBJ2-7, with 9 bases lining up with TRBD1. From germline, CDR1 is LNHNV and CDR2 YYDKDF (reference sequence). The CDR3 covers 14 residues. With 6 bases clipped from V and 3 bases from J, the junction kept 6 bases outside the gene matches. The CDR3 loop is CATRKDRGNYEQYF. The CDR3 DNA reads as TGTGCCACCAGAAAGGACAGGGGAAACTACGAGCAGTACTTC.